This T cell receptor beta chain was obtained from a study of blood T cell repertoires in COVID-19. Study-level background: The United States, Italy and Spain provided the acute and convalescent COVID-19 samples. T cells, B-cell-depleted T cells, or PBMCs supplied cDNA or gDNA.

Source study methods: Reference gene primer amplification gave nucleated cell count estimates. TCRdb keeps only in-frame clones here, not all; method: immunoSEQ multiplex PCR. That table gives V, J and clone size, and the DNA gave D and trimming. The data contain more than 15,000 clones, approximately 90% of them singletons. The CDR3 extends over 13 amino acids. Germline CDR1 reads LGHNT; CDR2 reads FRNRAP. V dropped 6 bases and J dropped 5; count of bases not matched to a gene: 6. The rearrangement joins TRBV12-5 to TRBJ2-5, with TRBD1 matching over 7 bases. Source material: peripheral blood. The sequence was obtained from a human donor with active COVID-19. The donor label of this sample is uncertain. The CDR3 spells CASGKTGRETQYF. In DNA form, the CDR3 reads TGTGCTAGTGGCAAGACAGGGCGGGAGACCCAGTACTTC.